This T cell receptor (beta chain) was identified during a study of vaccination and CD4 T cells after COVID-19. As for this clonotype: Its target is unknown.

The Oncomine TCR Beta short-read assay sequenced DNA from cultured CD4+ T cells. MiXCR, run by TCRdb on the PCR reads, gives a single entry per CDR3 protein. The sample records just over 15,000 distinct CDR3 sequences, more than 35% being singletons. Regarding treatment: roughly ten-day PBMC culture with coronavirus spike peptide pools or control peptides (ViraFEST assay). ViraFEST enlarged antigen-specific T cell populations with peptide pools and afterwards sequenced TCRs. The CDR3 length is 15 residues. The trim removed 6 bases at V and 5 bases at J, leaving 9 bases unmatched. Germline CDR1 DFQATT, CDR2 SNEGSKA (reference sequence).

The rearrangement joins TRBV20-1 to TRBJ2-3; TRBD2 agrees at 12 bases. The source was CD4+ T cells from blood, cultured in vitro, collected before SARS-CoV-2 vaccination. This TCR derives from a human donor who had recovered from COVID-19. The CDR3 DNA sequence: TGCAGTGCCCGCCAGCTAGCGGGGGGGCGAGATACGCAGTATTTT. Encoded protein: CSARQLAGGRDTQYF.